Listed below are T cell receptor beta chains from one sample, sequenced in a study of T cells in Graves' hyperthyroidism and ophthalmopathy. TCRdb re-called the multiplex PCR reads with MiXCR, one entry per CDR3 protein. Counted here are 550,000 to 800,000 distinct CDR3 sequences, about a sixth occurring once; the ten biggest clones make up under 10%. The specimen sequenced was blood. These TCRs come from a man aged 18 to 29 with Graves' hyperthyroidism. The conserved cysteine and the conserved F or W are not part of the CDR3 here.

v_call | cdr3_aa
TRBV10-3 | AISDPPTGSYEQY
TRBV5-5 | ASSLSVGSPLH
TRBV3-1 | ASSQEMSMNTEAF
TRBV3-1 | ASSQWAGGTYNEQF
TRBV28 | ASSGRVSYEQY
TRBV3-1 | ASSQGVAAAF
TRBV5-1 | ASSPPFRGRLQGLEREQY
TRBV7-9 | ASSSGTGLAEQY
TRBV28 | ASSIVAGEYEQY
TRBV20-1 | SASEASSNQPQH
TRBV4-2 | ASSPIGAGPEAF
TRBV12-3/TRBV12-4 | ASSLVGLGSNEQF
TRBV27 | ASSSLGAFQPQH
TRBV29-1 | SVGRGAQVYGYT
TRBV15 | ATSRYRGGEGEKLF
TRBV20-1 | SAREWTRGNEQF
TRBV11-3 | ASRRGYNEQF
TRBV5-6 | ASTLGALNTEAF
TRBV12-3/TRBV12-4 | ASTEGAGTQY
TRBV7-6 | ASSLTSGRTGELF
TRBV5-1 | ASSSGGLAGGTGELF
TRBV11-2 | ASSLGTGGDEQY
TRBV7-2 | ASSLSPGTGQPQH
TRBV7-2 | ASSLYFGQGAWDLQETQY
TRBV6-1 | ASSTDREDTDTQY
TRBV28 | ASSGGRSIYGYT
TRBV29-1 | SVENQGREWGYT
TRBV30 | AWSYSGEQF
TRBV20-1 | SARGQPNQPQH
TRBV6-6 | ASSYSKNTEAF
TRBV11-2 | ASSYGLAGQNEQF
TRBV30 | AWGLLGRNQPQH
TRBV28 | ASRLRSREYQPQH
TRBV11-3 | ASSLVGPQETQY
TRBV9 | ASSVATGQNSPLH